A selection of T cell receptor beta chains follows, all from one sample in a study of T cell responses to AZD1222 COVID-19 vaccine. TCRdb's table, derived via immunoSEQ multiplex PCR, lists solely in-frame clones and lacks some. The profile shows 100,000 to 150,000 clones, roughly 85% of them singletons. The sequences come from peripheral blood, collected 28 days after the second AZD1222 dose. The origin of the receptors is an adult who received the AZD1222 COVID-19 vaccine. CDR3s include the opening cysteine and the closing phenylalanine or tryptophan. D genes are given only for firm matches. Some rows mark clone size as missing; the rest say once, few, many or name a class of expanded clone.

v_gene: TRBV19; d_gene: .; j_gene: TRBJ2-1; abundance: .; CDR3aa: CASSLLTANEQFF; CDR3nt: TGTGCCAGTAGTTTACTGACTGCAAATGAGCAGTTCTTC
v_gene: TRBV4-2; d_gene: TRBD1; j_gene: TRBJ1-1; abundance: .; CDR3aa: CASSPRTGSAFF; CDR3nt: TGTGCCAGCAGCCCAAGGACAGGGTCGGCTTTCTTT
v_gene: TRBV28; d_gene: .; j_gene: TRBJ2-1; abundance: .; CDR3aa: CASSHLIYTGSSYNEQFF; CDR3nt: TGTGCCAGCAGTCACCTAATCTACACCGGAAGCTCCTACAATGAGCAGTTCTTC
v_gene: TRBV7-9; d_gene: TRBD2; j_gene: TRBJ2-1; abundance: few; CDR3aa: CASSWGLAGPEQFF; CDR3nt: TGTGCCAGCAGCTGGGGTCTAGCGGGCCCTGAGCAGTTCTTC
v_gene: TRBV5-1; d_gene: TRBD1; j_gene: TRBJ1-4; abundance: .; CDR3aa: CASTPGGQGNEKLFF; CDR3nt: TGCGCCAGCACCCCGGGAGGACAGGGTAATGAAAAACTGTTTTTT
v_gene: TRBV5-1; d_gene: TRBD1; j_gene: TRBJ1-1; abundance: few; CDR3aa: CASSLETGTVTEAFF; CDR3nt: TGCGCCAGCAGCTTAGAGACAGGGACGGTCACTGAAGCTTTCTTT
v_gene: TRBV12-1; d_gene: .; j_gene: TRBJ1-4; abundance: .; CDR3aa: CASSPGTREEKLFF; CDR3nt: TGTGCCAGCAGCCCCGGGACCAGGGAGGAAAAACTGTTTTTT
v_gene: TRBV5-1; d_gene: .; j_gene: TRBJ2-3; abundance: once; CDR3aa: CASSLGQETDTQYF; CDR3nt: TGCGCCAGCAGCTTGGGTCAAGAAACAGATACGCAGTATTTT
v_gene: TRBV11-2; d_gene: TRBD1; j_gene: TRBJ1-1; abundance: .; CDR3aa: CASSLMRTGSNTEAFF; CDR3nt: TGTGCCAGCAGCTTAATGAGGACAGGGTCGAACACTGAAGCTTTCTTT
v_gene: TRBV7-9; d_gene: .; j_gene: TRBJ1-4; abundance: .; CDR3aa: CASSLRKEKLFF; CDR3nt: TGTGCCAGCAGCCTCCGTAAAGAAAAACTGTTTTTT
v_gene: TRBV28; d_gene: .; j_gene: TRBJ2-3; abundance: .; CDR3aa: CASSSPAGSSTDTQYF; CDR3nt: TGTGCCAGCAGTTCCCCCGCAGGATCTAGCACAGATACGCAGTATTTT
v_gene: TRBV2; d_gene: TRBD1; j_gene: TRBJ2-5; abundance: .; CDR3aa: CASRTGQGETQYF; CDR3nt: TGTGCCAGCAGGACTGGACAGGGCGAGACCCAGTACTTC
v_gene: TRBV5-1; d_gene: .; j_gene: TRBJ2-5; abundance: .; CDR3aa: CASSGALETQYF; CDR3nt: TGCGCCAGCTCCGGAGCTTTGGAGACCCAGTACTTC
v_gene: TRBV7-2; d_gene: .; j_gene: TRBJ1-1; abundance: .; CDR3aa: CASSLKTRAFF; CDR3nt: TGTGCCAGCAGCTTAAAGACTAGGGCTTTCTTT
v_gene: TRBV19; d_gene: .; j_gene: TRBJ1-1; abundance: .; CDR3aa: CASTPVGQGNTEAFF; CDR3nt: TGTGCCAGTACCCCCGTGGGGCAGGGGAACACTGAAGCTTTCTTT
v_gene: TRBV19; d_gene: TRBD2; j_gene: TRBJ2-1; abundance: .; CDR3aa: CASSLGLAGGKSSYNEQFF; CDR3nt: TGTGCCAGTAGTCTCGGACTAGCGGGGGGGAAGAGCTCCTACAATGAGCAGTTCTTC
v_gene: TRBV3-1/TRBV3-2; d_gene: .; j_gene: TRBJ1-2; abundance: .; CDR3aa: CASSETAVGRCTF; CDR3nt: TGTGCCAGCAGCGAAACAGCCGTAGGAAGATGCACCTTC
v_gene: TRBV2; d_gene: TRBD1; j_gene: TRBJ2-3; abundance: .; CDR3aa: CAGRQGITDTQYF; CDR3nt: TGTGCCGGAAGACAGGGAATCACAGATACGCAGTATTTT
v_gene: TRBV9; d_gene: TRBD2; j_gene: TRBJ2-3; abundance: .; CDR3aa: CASSVATSGGVDTQYF; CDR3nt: TGTGCCAGCAGCGTAGCCACTAGCGGGGGAGTAGATACGCAGTATTTT
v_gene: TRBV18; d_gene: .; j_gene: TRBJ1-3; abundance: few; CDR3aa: CASSPSGADTIYF; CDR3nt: TGTGCCAGCTCTCCGTCGGGGGCTGACACCATATATTTT
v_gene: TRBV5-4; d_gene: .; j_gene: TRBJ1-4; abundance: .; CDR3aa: CASSLTGTNEKLFF; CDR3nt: TGTGCCAGCAGCTTGACGGGAACTAATGAAAAACTGTTTTTT
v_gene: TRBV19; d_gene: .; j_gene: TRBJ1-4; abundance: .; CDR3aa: CASGREKLFF; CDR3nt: TGTGCCAGTGGGCGGGAAAAACTGTTTTTT
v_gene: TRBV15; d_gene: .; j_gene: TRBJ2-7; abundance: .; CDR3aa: CATSRDTRGYEQYF; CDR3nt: TGTGCCACCAGCAGAGATACGAGGGGCTACGAGCAGTACTTC
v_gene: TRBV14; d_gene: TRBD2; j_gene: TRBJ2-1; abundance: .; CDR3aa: CASSQEVSSGGYNEQFF; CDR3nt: TGTGCCAGCAGCCAAGAGGTCTCTAGCGGGGGTTACAATGAGCAGTTCTTC
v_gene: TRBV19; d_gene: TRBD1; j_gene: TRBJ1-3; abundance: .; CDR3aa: CASSAPDRGRGNTIYF; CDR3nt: TGTGCCAGTAGTGCCCCCGACAGGGGACGTGGAAACACCATATATTTT
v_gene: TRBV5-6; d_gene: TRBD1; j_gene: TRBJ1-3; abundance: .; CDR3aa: CASSHDRVVSGNTIYF; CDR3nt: TGTGCCAGCAGCCACGACAGGGTTGTCTCTGGAAACACCATATATTTT
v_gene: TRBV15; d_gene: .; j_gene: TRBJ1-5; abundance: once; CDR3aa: CATSRDSGRGGNQPQHF; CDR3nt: TGTGCCACCAGCAGAGATAGTGGACGTGGAGGCAATCAGCCCCAGCATTTT
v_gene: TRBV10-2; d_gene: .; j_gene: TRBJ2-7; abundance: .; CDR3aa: CASRAGQIIYEQYF; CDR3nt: TGCGCCAGCAGAGCCGGACAGATTATCTACGAGCAGTACTTC
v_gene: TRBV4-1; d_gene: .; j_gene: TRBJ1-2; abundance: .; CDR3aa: CASSQGQSWGYTF; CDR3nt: TGCGCCAGCAGCCAAGGACAGAGTTGGGGCTACACCTTC
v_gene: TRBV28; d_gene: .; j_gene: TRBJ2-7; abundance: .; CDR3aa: CASTQNYEQYF; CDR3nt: TGTGCCAGCACCCAGAACTACGAGCAGTACTTC
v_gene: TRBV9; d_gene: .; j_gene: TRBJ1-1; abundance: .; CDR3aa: CASSVAQNTEAFF; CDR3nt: TGTGCCAGCAGCGTAGCCCAGAACACTGAAGCTTTCTTT
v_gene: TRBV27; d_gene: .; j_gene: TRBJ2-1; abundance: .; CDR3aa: CASSRVEGQPTGNEQFF; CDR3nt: TGTGCCAGCAGCCGCGTGGAGGGACAGCCTACGGGCAATGAGCAGTTCTTC
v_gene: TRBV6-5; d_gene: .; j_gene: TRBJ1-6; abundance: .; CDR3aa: CATGWSRRNNSPLHF; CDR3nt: TGTGCCACCGGATGGAGCAGACGGAATAATTCACCCCTCCACTTT
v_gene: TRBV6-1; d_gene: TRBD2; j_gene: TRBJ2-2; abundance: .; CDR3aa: CASSAPPYSGENTGELFF; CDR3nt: TGTGCCAGCAGTGCCCCTCCTTATAGCGGGGAGAACACCGGGGAGCTGTTTTTT
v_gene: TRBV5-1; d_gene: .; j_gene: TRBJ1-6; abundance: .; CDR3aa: CASSLDGLGNSPLHF; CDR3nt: TGCGCCAGCAGCTTGGATGGGCTAGGGAATTCACCCCTCCACTTT
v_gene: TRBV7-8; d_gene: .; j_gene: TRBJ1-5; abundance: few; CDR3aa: CASSSWRGGMQPQHF; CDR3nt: TGTGCCAGCAGCTCTTGGCGGGGCGGAATGCAGCCCCAGCATTTT
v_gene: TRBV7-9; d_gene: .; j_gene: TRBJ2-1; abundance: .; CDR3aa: CASSLARFNEQFF; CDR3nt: TGTGCCAGCAGCTTAGCTCGGTTCAATGAGCAGTTCTTC
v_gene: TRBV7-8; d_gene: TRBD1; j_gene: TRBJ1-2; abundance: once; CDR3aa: CASSLLGGTGSNYGYTF; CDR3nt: TGTGCCAGCAGCTTATTAGGTGGGACAGGATCTAACTATGGCTACACCTTC
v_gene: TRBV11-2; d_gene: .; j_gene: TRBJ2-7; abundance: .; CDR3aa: CASSLGGRGGYEQYF; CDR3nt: TGTGCCAGCAGCTTAGGGGGGAGAGGGGGCTACGAGCAGTACTTC
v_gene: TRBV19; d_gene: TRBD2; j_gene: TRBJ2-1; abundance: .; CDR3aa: CASRVAGGTDEQFF; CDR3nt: TGTGCCAGTAGAGTAGCGGGGGGGACCGATGAGCAGTTCTTC
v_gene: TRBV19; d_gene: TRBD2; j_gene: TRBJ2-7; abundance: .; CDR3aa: CASRRGGLSYEQYF; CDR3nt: TGTGCCAGTAGGCGGGGGGGGCTCTCCTACGAGCAGTACTTC
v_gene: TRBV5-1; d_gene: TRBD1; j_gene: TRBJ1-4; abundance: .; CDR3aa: CASSRTGEAEKLFF; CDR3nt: TGCGCCAGCAGCCGGACAGGGGAGGCTGAAAAACTGTTTTTT
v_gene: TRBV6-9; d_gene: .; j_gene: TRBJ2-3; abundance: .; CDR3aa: CASNRRGLQADTQYF; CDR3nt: TGTGCCAGCAATCGCCGGGGGCTTCAGGCAGATACGCAGTATTTT
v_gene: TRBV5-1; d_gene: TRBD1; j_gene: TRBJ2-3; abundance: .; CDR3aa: CASSLGDRLDTQYF; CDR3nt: TGCGCCAGCAGCTTGGGGGACAGATTAGATACGCAGTATTTT